This TCR beta chain was recorded in a study of blood T cell repertoires in COVID-19. Repertoires were generated with immunoSEQ multiplex PCR, while TCRdb's copy carries only in-frame clones and drops some. The repertoire consists of 370,000 or so clones, with roughly 86% occurring once and the leading ten covering approximately 1.2%. Which cohort a participant joined came from the clinical history participants gave. Two negative PCRs, clearance, or symptom resolution were required of recovered Cohort 3 donors. V shed 5 bases, J shed 2 bases, and the junction held 3 bases outside the gene matches. Germline loops: CDR1 MDHEN, CDR2 SYDVKM. This CDR3 spans 14 amino acids.

Sequenced material: PBMCs or T cells enriched from blood (not recorded which). The clonotype comes from a man aged 25 to 45 who had recovered from COVID-19. The chain employs TRBV28 and TRBJ1-3; 7 nucleotides align to TRBD1. For the CDR3, the DNA is TGTGCCAGCAGTGACGGGACAGCTGGAAACACCATATATTTT. This translates into CASSDGTAGNTIYF.